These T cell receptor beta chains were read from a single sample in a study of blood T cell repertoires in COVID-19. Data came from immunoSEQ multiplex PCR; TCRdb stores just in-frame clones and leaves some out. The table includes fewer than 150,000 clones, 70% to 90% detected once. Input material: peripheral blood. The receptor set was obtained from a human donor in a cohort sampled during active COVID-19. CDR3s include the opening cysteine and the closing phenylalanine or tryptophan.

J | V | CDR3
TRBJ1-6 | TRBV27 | CASSGAGMNSPLHF
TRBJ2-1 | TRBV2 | CASSEAEPGGEYEQFF
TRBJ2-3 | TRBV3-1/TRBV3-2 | CASSQDLAGTSTDTQYF
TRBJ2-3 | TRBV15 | CATSRRTSGGYADTQYF
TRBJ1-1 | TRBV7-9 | CASSLGGRTEAFF
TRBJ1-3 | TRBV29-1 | CSVGAGSSGNTIYF
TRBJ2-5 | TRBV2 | CASSVRSGGWRETQYF
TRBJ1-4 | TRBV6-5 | CASKSEGTFEKLFF
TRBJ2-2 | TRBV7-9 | CASSSIAGSTGELFF
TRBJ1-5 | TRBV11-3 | CASSLEVDGTLHQPQHF
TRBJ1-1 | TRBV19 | CASSEYRPTEAFF
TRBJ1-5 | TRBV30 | CAWSRSCLIPQHF
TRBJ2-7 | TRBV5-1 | CASTPGDRVVSYEQYF
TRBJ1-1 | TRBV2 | CASRGRDTEAFF
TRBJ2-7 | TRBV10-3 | CAISAGQGAAYEQYF
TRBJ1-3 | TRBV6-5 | CASSLGLRASGNTIYF
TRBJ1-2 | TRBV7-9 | CASSPPTVNYGYTF
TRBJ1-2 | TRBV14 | CASSRTGGNYGYTF
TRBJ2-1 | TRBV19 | CASSITGLRSYNEQFF
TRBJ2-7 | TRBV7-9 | CASSDYRGRNEQYF
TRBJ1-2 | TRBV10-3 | CAISELGQLYGYTF
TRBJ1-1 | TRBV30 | CACSDYENTEAFF